This T cell receptor beta chain was recorded in a study of shared clonotypes between healthy human individuals. This clone showed up just once. Its target is unknown. Profiling relied on immunoSEQ multiplex PCR, and the TCRdb table lists in-frame clones only, not all of them. Of some 2,100,000 clones in the sample, roughly 91% were seen once. The study, taken as a whole, reports: When naive CD4 clonotypes were compared across several donors, roughly 4.9% were shared. Some clonotypes were shared by all four sorted-subset donors, while others were not shared. The non-shared ones had lower generation probabilities than the shared ones.

CD45RO-negative, CCR7-positively selected cells formed the naive CD8 fraction, excluding terminally differentiated effector memory CD45RA+ cells. The healthy adult donors were HIV-negative and reported no recent acute infections or vaccinations. The sample was naive CD8+ T cells from PBMCs. The sequence was collected from a man between 18 and 29 years old in good health. Some clones in this sample may be carry-over from other donors' samples.

For the CDR3, the DNA is TGTGCCAGCAGCGCAGCCCCGGGACGGACCTATGGCTACACCTTC. It codes for CASSAAPGRTYGYTF. The V and J genes are TRBV9 and TRBJ1-2; D is perhaps TRBD1 (5 bases). Trimming took off 3 bases at V and 4 bases at J, with 16 bases between the two ends. There are 15 residues in the CDR3. Germline V gene data show CDR1 as SGDLS and CDR2 as YYNGEE.